What follows is one T cell receptor beta chain and its context. The data stem from a study of blood T cell repertoires in COVID-19. At the level of the study: Donors in the United States, Italy and Spain gave samples during acute or convalescent COVID-19. Sample material is recorded as cDNA or gDNA derived from T cells, B-cell-depleted T cells, or PBMCs.

Assay: immunoSEQ multiplex PCR; the TCRdb copy retains only in-frame clones and omits some. The sample records about 350,000 clones, approximately 89% being singletons. Germline loops: CDR1 SGHRS, CDR2 YFSETQ. This CDR3 comprises 16 residues. With 6 bases clipped from V and 2 bases from J, the junction kept 10 bases outside the gene matches. Sequencing used peripheral blood. The chain combines TRBV5-1 with TRBJ2-2; 7 nucleotides align to TRBD1. The receptor was isolated from a woman aged 55-70 years with COVID-19, enrolled during active disease. Written as DNA, the CDR3 is TGCGCCAGCACCCCTCGACAGGGCGCTAACACCGGGGAGCTGTTTTTT. Residues: CASTPRQGANTGELFF.